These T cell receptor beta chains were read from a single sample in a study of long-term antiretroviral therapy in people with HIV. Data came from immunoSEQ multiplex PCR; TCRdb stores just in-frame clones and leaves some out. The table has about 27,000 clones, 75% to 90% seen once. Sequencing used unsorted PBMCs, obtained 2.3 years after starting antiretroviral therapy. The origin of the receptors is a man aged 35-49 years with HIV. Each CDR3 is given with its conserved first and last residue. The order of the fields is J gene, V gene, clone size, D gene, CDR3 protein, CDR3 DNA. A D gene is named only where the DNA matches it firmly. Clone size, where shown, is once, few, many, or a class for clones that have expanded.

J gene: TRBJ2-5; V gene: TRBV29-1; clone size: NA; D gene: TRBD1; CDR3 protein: CSVEGQGETQYF; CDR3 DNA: TGCAGCGTTGAGGGACAGGGGGAGACCCAGTACTTC
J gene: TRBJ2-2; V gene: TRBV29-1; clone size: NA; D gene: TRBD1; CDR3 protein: CSVETGGITGELFF; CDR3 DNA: TGCAGCGTTGAAACAGGGGGCATCACCGGGGAGCTGTTTTTT
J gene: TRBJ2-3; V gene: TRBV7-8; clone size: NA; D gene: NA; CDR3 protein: CASSLAPYGERTDTQYF; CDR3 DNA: TGTGCCAGCAGCTTAGCGCCTTACGGGGAGCGCACAGATACGCAGTATTTT
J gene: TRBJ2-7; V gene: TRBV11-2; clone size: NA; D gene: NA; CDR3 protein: CASSPGPFLSSYEQYF; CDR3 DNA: TGTGCCAGCAGTCCTGGACCCTTTCTGAGCTCCTACGAGCAGTACTTC
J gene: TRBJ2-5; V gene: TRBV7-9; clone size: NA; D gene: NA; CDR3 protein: CASSLQQQGTQYF; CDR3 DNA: TGTGCCAGCAGCCTCCAACAACAGGGGACCCAGTACTTC
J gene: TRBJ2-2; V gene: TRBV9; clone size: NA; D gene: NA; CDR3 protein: CASSVGGDTGELFF; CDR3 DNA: TGTGCCAGCAGCGTAGGCGGTGACACCGGGGAGCTGTTTTTT
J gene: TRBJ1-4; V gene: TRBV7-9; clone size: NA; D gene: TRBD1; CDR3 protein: CASSLTSTGWKEKLFF; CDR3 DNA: TGTGCCAGCAGCCTGACCTCGACAGGGTGGAAGGAAAAACTGTTTTTT
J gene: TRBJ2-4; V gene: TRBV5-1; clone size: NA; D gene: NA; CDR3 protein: CASSLGWAGRGKNIQYF; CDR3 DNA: TGCGCCAGCAGCTTGGGGTGGGCGGGGAGGGGGAAAAACATTCAGTACTTC
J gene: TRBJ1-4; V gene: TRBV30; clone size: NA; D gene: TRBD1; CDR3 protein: CAWSVDDHRGANEKLFF; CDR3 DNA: TGTGCCTGGAGTGTCGACGACCACAGGGGGGCTAATGAAAAACTGTTTTTT
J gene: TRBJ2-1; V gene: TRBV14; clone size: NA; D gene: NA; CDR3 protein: CASSQDQAGAKFF; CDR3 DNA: TGTGCCAGCAGCCAAGATCAGGCGGGGGCGAAGTTCTTC
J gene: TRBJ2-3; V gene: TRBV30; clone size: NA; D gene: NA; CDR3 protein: CAWSRDSSTGLGLTDTQYF; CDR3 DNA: TGTGCCTGGAGTCGTGACAGCTCAACAGGCTTGGGCTTGACAGATACGCAGTATTTT
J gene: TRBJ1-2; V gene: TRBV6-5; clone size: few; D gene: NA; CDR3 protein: CASSYESGQTTYGYTF; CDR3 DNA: TGTGCCAGCAGCTACGAGAGCGGACAGACGACCTATGGCTACACCTTC
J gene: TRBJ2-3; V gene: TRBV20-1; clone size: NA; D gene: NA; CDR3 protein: CSAQTTDTQYF; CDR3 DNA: TGCAGTGCACAGACCACAGATACGCAGTATTTT
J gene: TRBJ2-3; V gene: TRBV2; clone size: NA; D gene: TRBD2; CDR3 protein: CASSELAGTDTQYF; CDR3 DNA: TGTGCCAGCAGTGAACTAGCGGGCACAGATACGCAGTATTTT
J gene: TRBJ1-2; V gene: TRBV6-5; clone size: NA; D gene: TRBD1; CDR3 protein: CASSSTPGQGPLF; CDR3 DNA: TGTGCCAGCAGTTCTACGCCGGGACAGGGACCCCTCTTC
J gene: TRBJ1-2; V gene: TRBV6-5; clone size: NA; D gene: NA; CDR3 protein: CASSYSRESYTF; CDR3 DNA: TGTGCCAGCAGTTACTCGAGGGAAAGCTACACCTTC
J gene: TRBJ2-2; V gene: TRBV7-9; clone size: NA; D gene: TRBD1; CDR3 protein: CASSPPSDRGPAGELFF; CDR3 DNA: TGTGCCAGCAGCCCACCGAGCGACAGGGGTCCGGCCGGGGAGCTGTTTTTT
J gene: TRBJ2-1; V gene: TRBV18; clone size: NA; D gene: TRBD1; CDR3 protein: CASSADRELFF; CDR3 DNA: TGTGCCAGCTCAGCGGACAGGGAGCTGTTCTTC
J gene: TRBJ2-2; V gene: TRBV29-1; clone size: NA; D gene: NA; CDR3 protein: CSVLVNTGELFF; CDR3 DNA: TGCAGCGTCTTGGTAAACACCGGGGAGCTGTTTTTT
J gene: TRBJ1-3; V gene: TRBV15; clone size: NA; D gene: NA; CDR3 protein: CATSPGLGGNTIYF; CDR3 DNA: TGTGCCACCAGCCCGGGACTCGGGGGAAACACCATATATTTT
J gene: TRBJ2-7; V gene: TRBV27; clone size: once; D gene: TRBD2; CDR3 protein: CASSRRGDYEQYF; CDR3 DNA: TGTGCCAGCAGTCGGCGGGGGGACTACGAGCAGTACTTC
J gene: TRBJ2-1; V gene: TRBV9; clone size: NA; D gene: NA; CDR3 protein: CASSVGPTVDEQFF; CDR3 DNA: TGTGCCAGCAGCGTAGGCCCTACAGTTGATGAGCAGTTCTTC
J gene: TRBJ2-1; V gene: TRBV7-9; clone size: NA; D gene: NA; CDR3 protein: CASSPNRFAEQFF; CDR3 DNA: TGTGCCAGCAGCCCCAACAGGTTCGCTGAGCAGTTCTTC
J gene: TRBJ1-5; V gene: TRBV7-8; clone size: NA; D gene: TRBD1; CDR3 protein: CASSFGTGLGQPQHF; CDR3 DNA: TGTGCCAGCAGCTTTGGGACAGGGTTGGGCCAGCCCCAGCATTTT
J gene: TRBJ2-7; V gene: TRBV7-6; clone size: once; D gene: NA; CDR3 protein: CASSNLYEQYF; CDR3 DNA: TGTGCCAGCTCCAATCTCTACGAGCAGTACTTC
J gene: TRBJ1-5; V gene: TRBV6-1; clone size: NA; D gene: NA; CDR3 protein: CASSWDNYNQPQHF; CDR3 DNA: TGTGCCAGCAGCTGGGACAACTACAATCAGCCCCAGCATTTT
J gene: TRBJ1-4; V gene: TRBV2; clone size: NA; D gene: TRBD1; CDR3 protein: CARASPPGQGHEKLFF; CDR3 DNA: TGTGCCAGGGCTAGTCCTCCGGGACAGGGACATGAAAAACTGTTTTTT
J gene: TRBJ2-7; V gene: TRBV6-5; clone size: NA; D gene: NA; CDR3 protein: CASSYGDSYEQYF; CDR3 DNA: TGTGCCAGCAGTTACGGCGATAGTTACGAGCAGTACTTC
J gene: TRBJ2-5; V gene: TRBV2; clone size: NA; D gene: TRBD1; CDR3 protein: CASRRDRGGKETQYF; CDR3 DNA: TGTGCCAGCAGGAGGGACAGGGGCGGGAAAGAGACCCAGTACTTC
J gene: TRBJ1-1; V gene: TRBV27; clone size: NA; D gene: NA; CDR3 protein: CASSRAGTSGEAFF; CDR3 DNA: TGTGCCAGCAGCCGCGCGGGGACATCAGGTGAAGCTTTCTTT
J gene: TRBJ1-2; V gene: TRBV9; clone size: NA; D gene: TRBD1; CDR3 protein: CASSASGQTNYGYTF; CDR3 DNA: TGTGCCAGCAGCGCGTCGGGACAGACTAACTATGGCTACACCTTC
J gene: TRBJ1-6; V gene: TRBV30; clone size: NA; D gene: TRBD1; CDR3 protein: CASDRADSPLHF; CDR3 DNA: TGTGCCTCTGACAGGGCGGATTCACCCCTCCACTTT
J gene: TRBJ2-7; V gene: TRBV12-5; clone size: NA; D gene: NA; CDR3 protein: CASGLGGPSFYEQYF; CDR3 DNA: TGTGCTAGTGGTTTGGGAGGCCCAAGTTTCTACGAGCAGTACTTC
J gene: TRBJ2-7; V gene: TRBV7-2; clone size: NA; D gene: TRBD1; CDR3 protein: CASSWDSFEQYF; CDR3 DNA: TGTGCCAGCAGCTGGGACAGTTTCGAGCAGTACTTC
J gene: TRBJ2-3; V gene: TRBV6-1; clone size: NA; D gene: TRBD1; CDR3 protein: CASRDRGQGTDTQYF; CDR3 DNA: TGTGCCAGCAGGGACAGGGGGCAGGGCACAGATACGCAGTATTTT
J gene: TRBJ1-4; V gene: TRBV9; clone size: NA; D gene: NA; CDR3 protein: CASSVGGGENEKLFF; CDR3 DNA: TGTGCCAGCAGCGTAGGGGGAGGAGAGAATGAAAAACTGTTTTTT
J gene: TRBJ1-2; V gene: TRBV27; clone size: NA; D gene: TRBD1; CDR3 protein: CQPTGDQLRNYGYTF; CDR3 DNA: TGTCAACCTACAGGGGACCAATTAAGAAACTATGGCTACACCTTC
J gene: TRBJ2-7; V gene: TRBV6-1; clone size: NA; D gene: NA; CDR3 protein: CASTGTDSYEQYF; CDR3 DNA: TGTGCCAGCACCGGGACGGACTCCTACGAGCAGTACTTC
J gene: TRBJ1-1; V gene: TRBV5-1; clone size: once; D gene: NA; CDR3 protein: CASSEGFGAFF; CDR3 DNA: TGCGCCAGCAGCGAGGGTTTCGGAGCTTTCTTT
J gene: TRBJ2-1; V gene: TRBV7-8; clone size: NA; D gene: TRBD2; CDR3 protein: CASSPLGLAGGSSNEQFF; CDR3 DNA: TGTGCCAGCAGCCCACTGGGACTAGCGGGAGGCTCCTCCAATGAGCAGTTCTTC
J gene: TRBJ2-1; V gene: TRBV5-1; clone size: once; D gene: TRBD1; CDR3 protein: CASSSLGTGGLRPFDEQFF; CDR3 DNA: TGCGCCAGCAGCTCCCTCGGGACAGGGGGCTTACGGCCCTTCGATGAGCAGTTCTTC
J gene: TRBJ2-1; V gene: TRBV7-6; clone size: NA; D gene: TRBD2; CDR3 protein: CASSQWGGAAPNEQFF; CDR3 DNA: TGTGCCAGCAGCCAATGGGGGGGAGCGGCCCCGAATGAGCAGTTCTTC
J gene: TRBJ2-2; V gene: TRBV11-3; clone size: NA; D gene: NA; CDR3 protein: CASSSPRDKTLTGELFF; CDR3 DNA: TGTGCCAGCAGCTCTCCGCGGGACAAGACACTAACCGGGGAGCTGTTTTTT
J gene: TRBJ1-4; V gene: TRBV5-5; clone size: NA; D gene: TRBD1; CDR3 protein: CASSSGQLNEKLFF; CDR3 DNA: TGTGCCAGCAGCTCGGGACAGCTTAATGAAAAACTGTTTTTT
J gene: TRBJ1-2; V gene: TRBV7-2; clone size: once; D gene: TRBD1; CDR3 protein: CASSLNLQGAYGYTF; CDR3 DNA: TGTGCCAGCAGCCTTAACCTCCAGGGGGCCTATGGCTACACCTTC
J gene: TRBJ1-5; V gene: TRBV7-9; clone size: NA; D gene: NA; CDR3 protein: CASSLGWGQPQHF; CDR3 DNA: TGTGCCAGCAGCTTAGGCTGGGGTCAGCCCCAGCATTTT
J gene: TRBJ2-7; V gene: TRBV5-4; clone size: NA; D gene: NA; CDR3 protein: CASSLAGNLSYEQYF; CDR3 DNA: TGTGCCAGCAGCTTGGCAGGGAACCTCTCCTACGAGCAGTACTTC
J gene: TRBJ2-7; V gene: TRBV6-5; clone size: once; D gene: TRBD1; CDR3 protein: CASSYSQTGSTYEQYF; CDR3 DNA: TGTGCCAGCAGTTACTCCCAGACAGGGTCGACCTACGAGCAGTACTTC
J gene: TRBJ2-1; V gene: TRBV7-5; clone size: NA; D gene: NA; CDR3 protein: CVRSLCGSRKEQFF; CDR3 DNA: TGTGTCAGAAGCTTATGCGGGAGTCGGAAGGAGCAGTTCTTC
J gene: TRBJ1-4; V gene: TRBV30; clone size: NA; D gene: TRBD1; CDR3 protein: CAWGTGHNEKLFF; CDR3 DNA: TGTGCCTGGGGGACAGGCCACAATGAAAAACTGTTTTTT
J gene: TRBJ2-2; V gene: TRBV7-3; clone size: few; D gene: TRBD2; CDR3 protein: CASSPTGGANTGELFF; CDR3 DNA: TGTGCCAGCAGCCCCACGGGGGGGGCGAACACCGGGGAGCTGTTTTTT
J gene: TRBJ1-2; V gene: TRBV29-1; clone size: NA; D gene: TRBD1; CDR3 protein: CSVVGRGGDRGHYGYTF; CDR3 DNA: TGCAGCGTTGTCGGCCGTGGCGGGGACAGGGGACACTATGGCTACACCTTC
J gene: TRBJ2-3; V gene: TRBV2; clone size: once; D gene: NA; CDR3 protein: CASSEFRGSTDTQYF; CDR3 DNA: TGTGCCAGCAGTGAATTTCGGGGTAGCACAGATACGCAGTATTTT
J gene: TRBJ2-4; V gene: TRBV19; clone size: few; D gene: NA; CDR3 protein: CASSGRDKNIQYF; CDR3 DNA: TGTGCCAGTAGTGGCAGGGACAAAAACATTCAGTACTTC
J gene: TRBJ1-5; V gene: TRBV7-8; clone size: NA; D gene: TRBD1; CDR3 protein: CASSLADRVSNQPQHF; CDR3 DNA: TGTGCCAGCAGCTTAGCGGACAGGGTTAGCAATCAGCCCCAGCATTTT